These T cell receptor beta chains were read from a single sample in a study of blood T cell repertoires in COVID-19. The assay was immunoSEQ multiplex PCR, and TCRdb's table has in-frame clones only and misses some. This table holds 83,000 or so clones, around 79% found once. Source material: peripheral blood. These receptors all come from a woman older than 75 with acute or convalescent COVID-19. CDR3s include the opening cysteine and the closing phenylalanine or tryptophan. A D gene is named only where the DNA matches it firmly.

>TRBV6-5|TRBJ2-2|TRBD2
TGTGCCACCTACAGCGGGAGGCGAAGGACCGGGGAGCTGTTTTTT
CATYSGRRRTGELFF
>TRBV25-1|TRBJ1-2|NA
TGTGCCAGCACCCAGGGGTTCAGCGTTGATGGCTACACCTTC
CASTQGFSVDGYTF
>TRBV5-1|TRBJ2-3|TRBD2
TGCGCCAGCAGCTCACGACTAGCGGGATTAGTTGATACGCAGTATTTT
CASSSRLAGLVDTQYF
>TRBV10-1|TRBJ2-7|TRBD2
TGCGCCAGCGGGACTAGCGGGAGGATAAAGGTTACCCACGAGCAGTACTTC
CASGTSGRIKVTHEQYF
>TRBV9|TRBJ2-1|NA
TGTGCCAGCAGCTCCTCCGCGGTCTACAATGAGCAGTTCTTC
CASSSSAVYNEQFF
>TRBV7-9|TRBJ2-6|NA
TGTGCCAGCAGCTTGAGACGAGCAGGGCTATCTGGGGCCAACGTCCTGACTTTC
CASSLRRAGLSGANVLTF
>TRBV7-9|TRBJ1-1|TRBD1
TGTGCCAGCAGCCCCTCAGACAGGGAGAACACTGAAGCTTTCTTT
CASSPSDRENTEAFF
>TRBV18|TRBJ2-5|NA
TGTGCCAGCTCAGCAAACAGGGAAGAGACCCAGTACTTC
CASSANREETQYF
>TRBV5-1|TRBJ2-7|TRBD1
TGCGCCAGCAGCCGACTGACAGGGGTCGACGAGCAGTACTTC
CASSRLTGVDEQYF
>TRBV5-1|TRBJ1-1|NA
TGCGCCAGCAGCTCGGAAGTCAGGGGCACTGAAGCTTTCTTT
CASSSEVRGTEAFF
>TRBV27|TRBJ1-2|TRBD1
TGTGCCAGCAGTTTCCGAGACAGGGGAGTGGGTGGCTACACCTTC
CASSFRDRGVGGYTF
>TRBV5-4|TRBJ2-2|NA
TGTGCCAGCAGCTTGGAACGGAGTGCGGACACCGGGGAGCTGTTTTTT
CASSLERSADTGELFF
>TRBV12-3/TRBV12-4|TRBJ1-6|NA
TGTGCCAGCAGTCGAGGTACTAATTCACCCCTCCACTTT
CASSRGTNSPLHF